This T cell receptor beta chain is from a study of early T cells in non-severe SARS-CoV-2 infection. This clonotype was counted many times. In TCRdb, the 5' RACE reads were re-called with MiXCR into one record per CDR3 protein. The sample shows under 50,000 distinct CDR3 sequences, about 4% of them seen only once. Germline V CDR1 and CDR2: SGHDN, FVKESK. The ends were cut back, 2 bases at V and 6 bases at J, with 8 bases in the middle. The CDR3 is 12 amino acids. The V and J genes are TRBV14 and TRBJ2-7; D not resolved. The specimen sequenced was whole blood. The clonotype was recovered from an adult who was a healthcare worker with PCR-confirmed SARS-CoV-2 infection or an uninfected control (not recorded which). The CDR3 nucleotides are TGTGCCAGCAGCCAACGGCACGTCGAGCAGTACTTC. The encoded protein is CASSQRHVEQYF.